This T cell receptor beta chain was sequenced during a study of T cells in Graves' hyperthyroidism and ophthalmopathy. Whole-study findings and limits: Also found in blood were most expanded thyroid clonotypes above 0.001. By a 13 V-J model, ophthalmopathy was set apart from stable hyperthyroidism.

The TCR beta CDR3 regions underwent amplification using RNA transcripts as the source. The HTBI primer set served for first-round RT-PCR of the TCR CDR3. TCRdb itself ran the multiplex PCR reads through MiXCR, one entry per CDR3 protein. The sample contains 610,000 or so distinct CDR3 sequences, more than 45% of which appear only once. The V gene's germline CDR1 is MNHEY and CDR2 SMNVEV (reference sequence). The V and J ends lost 2 bases and 4 bases, in that order; junction bases with no gene match: 3. The CDR3 totals 14 residues. No progression to ophthalmopathy during 18 months of follow-up defined stable disease. Patients showing uncontrolled infection, other autoimmune disease, pregnancy or lactation were ineligible. This clonotype was counted at least ten times. Its antigen is unidentified.

The sequence was collected from a woman aged 18-29 years with Graves' hyperthyroidism. The rearrangement uses TRBV27 and TRBJ2-7, with TRBD2 matching 9 bases. Sequencing input: peripheral blood or thyroid tissue (not recorded which). In DNA, the CDR3 is TGTGCCAGCAGTTTAAGCGGGGGGCTTTACGAGCAGTACTTC. It encodes CASSLSGGLYEQYF.